Shown below are 6 T cell receptor beta chains from a single sample sequenced in a study of early T cells in non-severe SARS-CoV-2 infection. Each CDR3 protein is one row after TCRdb ran MiXCR on the 5' RACE reads. The sample includes 57,000 or so distinct CDR3 sequences, approximately 12% seen only once; the top ten take roughly 1.2%. Sequences were derived from whole blood, sampled at baseline. These receptors originate from an adult who was a healthcare worker with PCR-confirmed SARS-CoV-2 infection or an uninfected control (not recorded which). The donor label of this sample is uncertain.

CDR3 sequence: CSASTLDRQETQYF. The CDR3 DNA follows: TGCAGTGCTAGCACCCTGGACAGGCAAGAGACCCAGTACTTC. V and J are TRBV20-1 and TRBJ2-5, with 7 bases that match TRBD1. Trimming took 3 bases from V and 2 from J; bases not matched to a gene: 6. Germline V gene sequence: CDR1 DFQATT, CDR2 SNEGSKA (reference sequence). This CDR3 spans 14 amino acids.

Many counts were recorded for this clonotype. J is TRBJ2-1 and V is TRBV12-3 or TRBV12-4; D remains ambiguous. This CDR3 comprises 16 residues. V was cut by 1 base and J by 8 bases, with 18 bases left in between. In nucleotides, the CDR3 is TGTGCCAGCAGTTTAGTCCTAGATGAGATACGCGATGAGCAGTTCTTC. Amino acids: CASSLVLDEIRDEQFF.

The chain joins TRBV5-6 to TRBJ1-1, with no clear D. This CDR3 contains 12 residues. The germline V gene has CDR1 SGHDT and CDR2 YYEEEE. The V end was cut by 0 bases, the J end by 7 bases, with 7 bases between. For the CDR3, the DNA is TGTGCCAGCAGCTTGGCTCTCGGTGAAGCTTTCTTT. Amino acids: CASSLALGEAFF. Complete variable domain (other parts from reference TRBV5-6 and TRBJ1-1): DAGVTQSPTHLIKTRGQQVTLRCSPKSGHDTVSWYQQALGQGPQFIFQYYEEEERQRGNFPDRFSGHQFPNYSSELNVNALLLGDSALYLCASSLALGEAFFGQGTRLTVV.

This clonotype came up a few times. V and J are TRBV29-1 and TRBJ2-2; D uncertain. Germline assignment: CDR1 SQVTM and CDR2 ANQGSEA. The CDR3 contains 14 residues. The germline V and J ends were trimmed by 5 bases and 6 bases, with 16 bases remaining between them. CDR3 sequence (DNA): TGCAGCGTTCGAATCACCGCCTCCCCCGGGGAGCTGTTTTTT. It is translated as CSVRITASPGELFF.

Only a few counts were recorded for this clonotype. V and J are TRBV27 and TRBJ1-1; a weak D match, TRBD1 (5 bases). This CDR3 has 15 amino acids. The germline V gene has CDR1 MNHEY and CDR2 SMNVEV (reference sequence). V dropped 0 bases and J dropped 1 base, with 9 bases sitting between them. The CDR3 nucleotides are TGTGCCAGCAGTTTATCGACAGTTGCGAACACTGAAGCTTTCTTT. This encodes CASSLSTVANTEAFF.

The V call is TRBV6-1, the J call TRBJ1-5; D is perhaps TRBD1 (5 bases). This CDR3 is built from 11 residues. Germline-derived CDR1 and CDR2 are MNHNS and SASEGT. Trimming stripped 9 bases from V and 9 bases from J, with 12 bases between. The CDR3 here is CASGAVVPQHF. The CDR3 region has the DNA TGTGCCAGTGGGGCGGTAGTGCCCCAGCATTTT.